One sample yielded the 25 T cell receptor beta chains listed below, sequenced in a study of T cells in Graves' hyperthyroidism and ophthalmopathy. Regions amplified from RNA transcripts were the TCR beta CDR3 regions. The TCR CDR3 first-round RT-PCR relied on the HTBI primer set. TCRdb re-analysed the multiplex PCR reads in MiXCR, keeping a single row per CDR3 protein. This sample has around 690,000 distinct CDR3 sequences, with about 18% found just once. The sequenced material came from blood. The source of these receptors is a man in his forties or fifties with Graves' hyperthyroidism.

As for this clonotype: A much bigger clone sits one base away, suggesting this may be a read error. This chain joins TRBV18 and TRBJ1-1; weak D call: TRBD1 (5 bases). CDR3 length: 15 residues. From germline, CDR1 is KGHSH and CDR2 LQKENI. The CDR3 DNA reads as TGTGCCAGCTCCCCCCTCCAGGGACTGAACACTGAAGCTTTATTT. It is translated as CASSPLQGLNTEALF.

This clonotype was seen a handful of times. The chain recombines TRBV7-9 with TRBJ1-1; D gene uncertain. The germline V gene has CDR1 SEHNR and CDR2 FQNEAQ (reference sequence). The V end was cut by 5 bases, the J end by 0 bases, with 13 bases between. This CDR3 contains 15 residues. The CDR3 coding sequence is TGTGCCAGCAGCCAAAAAGAAACCTTGAACACTGAAGCTTTCTTT. Protein product: CASSQKETLNTEAFF.

This clonotype came up many times. The chain joins TRBV11-2 to TRBJ2-5, with TRBD1 as a possible D gene (5 bases). V lost 2 bases and J lost 1, with 14 bases in between. Germline CDR1 SGHAT, CDR2 FQNNGV. The CDR3 loop spans 16 amino acids. CDR3 DNA sequence: TGTGCCAGCAGCTTAACAGGCCAAAGCGCCCAAGAGACCCAGTACTTC. Translating it yields CASSLTGQSAQETQYF. Full variable domain (outside the CDR3, taken from reference TRBV11-2 and TRBJ2-5): EAGVAQSPRYKIIEKRQSVAFWCNPISGHATLYWYQQILGQGPKLLIQFQNNGVVDDSQLPKDRFSAERLKGVDSTLKIQPAKLEDSAVYLCASSLTGQSAQETQYFGPGTRLLVL.

This clonotype was detected ten times or more. The CDR3 nucleotides read TGCGCCAGCAGCTTGGGAACTAGCGGGAGAGGGCGGACCTACGAGCAGTACTTC. Its translation: CASSLGTSGRGRTYEQYF. The gene calls are TRBV5-1 and TRBJ2-7; 11 nucleotides agree with TRBD2. The CDR3 spans 18 residues. Per the germline V gene, CDR1 is SGHRS and CDR2 is YFSETQ. Unmatched junction bases numbered 10, after V lost 0 bases and J lost 2 bases.

The genes are TRBV5-1 and TRBJ2-1, with TRBD2 matching over 14 bases. There are 17 residues in the CDR3. Per germline, CDR1 SGHRS and CDR2 YFSETQ. V lost 4 bases and J lost 8; bases outside the gene matches: 11. DNA for the CDR3: TGCGCCAGCAGCCTATTGGGACTAGCGGGAGTAGTTGATGAGCAGTTCTTC. Its protein product is CASSLLGLAGVVDEQFF.

Many counts were recorded for this clonotype. The rearrangement uses TRBV6-1 and TRBJ2-1, with D perhaps assigned TRBD1 or TRBD2 (5 bases each). V was shortened by 6 bases and J by 7 bases, with 10 bases between the two germline ends. Germline assignment: CDR1 MNHNS and CDR2 SASEGT. The CDR3 runs to 12 residues. CDR3 bases: TGTGCCAGCAGATCGAGGGGAAATGAGCAGTTCTTC. This sequence encodes CASRSRGNEQFF.

This clonotype was counted between two and nine times. The chain links TRBV19 to TRBJ1-2; D is possibly TRBD1 (6 bases). The V end lost 4 bases, the J end lost 3 bases, and 9 bases lay between the germline ends. The CDR3 totals 13 residues. The germline V gene has CDR1 LNHDA and CDR2 SQIVND (reference sequence). The CDR3 is CASSRAGDYGYTF. CDR3 bases: TGTGCCAGTAGTAGAGCAGGGGACTATGGCTACACCTTC.

This clonotype occurred a few times. The chain employs TRBV28 and TRBJ2-1; no firm D call. Germline lookup yields CDR1 MDHEN and CDR2 SYDVKM. V lost 7 bases, J lost 9 bases, and 13 bases lay in between. The CDR3 contains 12 residues. The CDR3 is CASKGVVGEQFF. CDR3 sequence (DNA): TGTGCCAGCAAGGGTGTTGTTGGTGAGCAGTTCTTC.

There are a few counts of this clonotype. This chain uses TRBV7-9 with TRBJ1-2; 11 nucleotides match TRBD1. The CDR3 length is 14 residues. The J segment lost 6 bases and the V segment lost 6 bases, leaving 6 bases of the junction unmatched. Per germline, CDR1 SEHNR and CDR2 FQNEAQ (reference sequence). The CDR3 DNA sequence: TGTGCCAGCAGACTGGACAGGGGGCGTCATGGCTACACCTTC. It encodes CASRLDRGRHGYTF.

This clonotype showed up many times. The V call is TRBV11-2, the J call TRBJ2-7, with unresolved D. Germline V gives CDR1 SGHAT, CDR2 FQNNGV. V was cut by 1 base and J by 5 bases, with 9 bases left in between. This CDR3 has 13 residues. DNA for the CDR3: TGTGCCAGCAGCTTAGGTTCTATGAACGAGCAGTACTTC. This codes for CASSLGSMNEQYF.

In this sample, this clonotype turned up many times. The rearrangement uses TRBV28 and TRBJ2-7; D is unresolved. V lost 7 bases, J lost 2 bases, and 9 bases lay in between. Germline CDR1 MDHEN, CDR2 SYDVKM. This CDR3 spans 12 amino acids. CDR3: CASNGSPYEQYF. CDR3 DNA sequence: TGTGCCAGCAACGGGTCTCCCTACGAGCAGTACTTC.

This clonotype appeared a few times. The J gene is TRBJ2-7, the V gene TRBV20-1, with TRBD1 matching 7 bases. The V gene's germline CDR1 is DFQATT and CDR2 SNEGSKA (reference sequence). The CDR3 covers 14 residues. The junction had 4 bases not matched to a gene; V was cut back by 0 bases and J by 2 bases. The CDR3 DNA reads as TGCAGTGCTAGAGATCGGCAGGGGGCCTACGAGCAGTACTTC. It is translated as CSARDRQGAYEQYF.

This clonotype was detected once. The rearrangement links TRBV4-1 to TRBJ2-1, with 8 bases aligning to TRBD2. The CDR3 is made up of 16 amino acids. Looked up from germline, CDR1 is MGHRA and CDR2 is YSYEKL. J was trimmed by 2 bases and V by 3 bases; bases with no gene match: 6. The CDR3 DNA follows: TGCGCCAGCAGCCACGTAGCGGGATTGCCCTACAATGAGCAGTTCTTC. Its translation: CASSHVAGLPYNEQFF.

This clonotype was detected ten times or more. DNA for the CDR3: TGTGCCAGCAGCTCTAGAAGTACTAGGAACAATGAGCAGTTCTTC. Its translation is CASSSRSTRNNEQFF. This chain links TRBV11-2 with TRBJ2-1, with D tentatively TRBD2 (5 bases). V lost 4 bases to trimming and J lost 5 bases, with 15 bases between them. From germline, CDR1 is SGHAT and CDR2 FQNNGV. The CDR3 has 15 residues.

This clonotype has ten or more counts. The chain combines TRBV7-9 with TRBJ1-6; a possible D gene is TRBD1 (5 bases). CDR1 and CDR2 (germline): SEHNR, FQNEAQ (reference sequence). V dropped 6 bases and J dropped 10 bases, with 13 bases sitting between them. CDR3 size: 13 residues. CDR3 sequence reads: CASSPDKMSPLHF. DNA for the CDR3: TGTGCCAGCAGTCCGGACAAGATGTCACCCCTCCACTTT.

The chain combines TRBV6-1 with TRBJ2-3; tentatively, D is TRBD2 (6 bases). Trimming shortened V by 5 bases and J by 5 bases, and 17 bases separated the two germline ends. The CDR3 consists of 15 residues. Germline CDR1 MNHNS, CDR2 SASEGT. CDR3: CASSPWEEGLDTQYF. The DNA for the CDR3 is TGTGCCAGCAGTCCCTGGGAGGAGGGCTTAGATACGCAGTATTTT.

This clonotype was detected many times. The chain joins TRBV13 to TRBJ2-1, with 9 bases lining up with TRBD2. J lost 8 bases, V lost 1 base, and 12 bases had no gene match. This CDR3 has 17 amino acids. CDR1 and CDR2 from the germline V gene are PRHDT and FYEKMQ (reference sequence). CDR3 amino acids: CASSLASSGNHGDEQFF. The CDR3 coding sequence is TGTGCCAGCAGCTTAGCGTCTAGCGGGAATCATGGAGATGAGCAGTTCTTC.

The chain has TRBV6-1 and TRBJ1-2; possible D gene TRBD1, 5 bases. V shed 7 bases and J shed 0 bases, with 15 bases lying between them. From germline, CDR1 is MNHNS and CDR2 SASEGT. This CDR3 is built from 15 residues. The CDR3 spells CASTWTFPSNYGYTF. In DNA form, the CDR3 reads TGTGCCAGCACCTGGACATTCCCTTCTAACTATGGCTACACCTTC.

This clonotype came up many times. The J gene is TRBJ1-1, the V gene TRBV12-3 or TRBV12-4; TRBD1 matches at 8 bases. V lost 5 bases to trimming and J lost 1 base; unmatched junction nucleotides: 6. CDR3 size: 15 residues. The CDR3 region has the DNA TGTGCCAGCAGTCCGCCGGGACAGGCGAACACTGAAGCTTTCTTT. Translation: CASSPPGQANTEAFF.

V and J are TRBV18 and TRBJ2-5; D remains ambiguous. The CDR3 length is 13 residues. V lost 6 bases and J 4 bases, leaving 12 bases between the germline ends. Germline V gene lookup returns CDR1 KGHSH and CDR2 LQKENI. In DNA form, the CDR3 reads TGTGCCAGCTCCCCTCAAACATCAGAGACCCAGTACTTC. Its translation is CASSPQTSETQYF.

The chain recombines TRBV19 with TRBJ1-4; no definite D call. With 6 bases removed from V and 3 bases from J, the gap between germline ends came to 8 bases. There are 13 residues in the CDR3. Germline V CDR1 and CDR2: LNHDA, SQIVND (reference sequence). CDR3 amino acids: CASRLAANEKLFF. In DNA form, the CDR3 reads TGTGCCAGTAGGTTGGCGGCTAATGAAAAACTGTTTTTT.

The chain carries TRBV9 and TRBJ2-5; D call uncertain. The V end was cut by 4 bases, the J end by 2 bases, with 9 bases between. Germline V gene lookup returns CDR1 SGDLS and CDR2 YYNGEE. The CDR3 contains 13 residues. The CDR3 reads CASSTITQETQYF. The CDR3 nucleotides are TGTGCCAGCAGCACCATCACTCAAGAGACCCAGTACTTC.

This clonotype has a count of ten or more. This sequence joins TRBV11-2 and TRBJ2-7; D remains ambiguous. Germline-derived CDR1 and CDR2 are SGHAT and FQNNGV. The CDR3 runs to 16 residues. Trimming shortened V by 0 bases and J by 0 bases, and 12 bases separated the two germline ends. The CDR3 coding sequence is TGTGCCAGCAGCTTAGAGGCATGGCAGGTCTCCTACGAGCAGTACTTC. This translates into CASSLEAWQVSYEQYF.

This rearrangement joins TRBV13 to TRBJ2-7, with 8 bases aligning to TRBD1. Germline CDR1 is PRHDT and CDR2 is FYEKMQ (reference sequence). This CDR3 has 14 residues. The V and J ends lost 6 bases and 6 bases, in that order; junction bases with no gene match: 10. The CDR3 DNA reads as TGTGCCAGCAGACCCGGACAGGGACCCCTCGAGCAGTACTTC. The encoded protein is CASRPGQGPLEQYF.

V gene TRBV6-2 or TRBV6-3 combines with J gene TRBJ2-7; D unresolved. V gave up 0 bases and J gave up 7 bases, with 10 bases separating them. CDR1 and CDR2 from the germline V gene are MNHEY and SVGEGT. There are 13 residues in the CDR3. In DNA form, the CDR3 reads TGTGCCAGCAGTTACTCGATCTTCGGGGAGCAGTACTTC. It codes for CASSYSIFGEQYF.